The 15 T cell receptor beta chains below all came from one sample that was sequenced in a study of vaccination effects on CD4 cells after COVID-19. Which antigens these TCRs recognize remains unknown. Sequenced by immunoSEQ multiplex PCR; TCRdb stores in-frame clones only, minus some. Among 71,000 or so clones listed, about 65% were seen once. Sequencing was preceded by expansion of antigen-specific CD4+ T cells with viral peptide pools in the ViraFEST assay. Scientists isolated CD4+ T cells after an approximately 9-day culture period ended. Vaccine recipients had no previous SARS-CoV-2 infection; their nucleocapsid antibodies were negative. The specimen was CD4+ T cells from PBMCs cultured with HCoV-OC43 spike peptides, collected before COVID-19 vaccination. The subset was: HCoV-OC43 spike overlapping peptide pool stimulation. These receptors were obtained from a human donor who received a COVID-19 vaccine.

This chain links TRBV7-8 with TRBJ2-5; D possibly matches TRBD1 or TRBD2 (5 bases each). Looked up from germline, CDR1 is SGHVS and CDR2 is FQNEAQ. This CDR3 region has 15 residues. Trimming removed 5 bases from V and 5 bases from J, with 18 bases in between. CDR3 sequence (DNA): TGTGCCAGCAGCCAGCGGACAACTTCAGGGGAGACCCAGTACTTC. As protein: CASSQRTTSGETQYF. The full variable domain, rest sourced from reference TRBV7-8 and TRBJ2-5, is GAGVSQSPRYKVAKRGQDVALRCDPISGHVSLFWYQQALGQGPEFLTYFQNEAQLDKSGLPSDRFFAERPEGSVSTLKIQRTQQEDSAVYLCASSQRTTSGETQYFGPGTRLLVL.

This sequence joins TRBV10-1 and TRBJ2-5; D uncertain. V shed 3 bases and J shed 4 bases, with 12 bases lying between them. The CDR3 spans 14 residues. Per germline, CDR1 WNHNN and CDR2 SYGVQD (reference sequence). The CDR3 loop reads CASSEKVLGETQYF. As DNA, the CDR3 is TGCGCCAGCAGTGAAAAGGTGCTTGGAGAGACCCAGTACTTC.

The rearrangement joins TRBV27 to TRBJ1-3, with TRBD1 matching 9 bases. V lost 5 bases, J lost 8 bases, and 16 bases stayed unmatched. Germline CDR1 reads MNHEY; CDR2 reads SMNVEV (reference sequence). The CDR3 sequence is 17 residues long. The CDR3 loop reads CASSPDRGPINGDTIYF. The CDR3 bases are TGTGCCAGCAGTCCGGACAGGGGACCTATAAACGGAGACACCATATATTTT.

There are a few counts of this clone. V and J are TRBV5-6 and TRBJ2-2; D gene ambiguous. The CDR3 is 14 amino acids. CDR1 and CDR2 (germline): SGHDT, YYEEEE. V was shortened by 0 bases and J by 1 base, with 4 bases between the two germline ends. CDR3 sequence (DNA): TGTGCCAGCAGCTTGGTTGGGAACACCGGGGAGCTGTTTTTT. Encoded protein: CASSLVGNTGELFF.

The genes are TRBV28 and TRBJ2-7; 7 bases align to TRBD1. The germline gives CDR1 MDHEN, CDR2 SYDVKM. The ends lost 6 bases at V and 0 bases at J; junction bases unmatched: 2. CDR3 size: 13 residues. CDR3 nucleotides: TGTGCCAGCAGACAGGGGAGCTCCTACGAGCAGTACGTC. Its translation is CASRQGSSYEQYV.

The J gene is TRBJ1-6, the V gene TRBV5-1; 12 bases align to TRBD1. The CDR3 has 14 amino acids. Germline V gene lookup returns CDR1 SGHRS and CDR2 YFSETQ. V was clipped by 4 bases and J by 9 bases; unmatched bases: 2. The CDR3 reads CASSEGQGASPLHF. The DNA for the CDR3 is TGCGCCAGCAGCGAGGGACAGGGGGCTTCACCCCTCCACTTT. Drawing the rest from reference TRBV5-1 and TRBJ1-6, the complete variable domain is KAGVTQTPRYLIKTRGQQVTLSCSPISGHRSVSWYQQTPGQGLQFLFEYFSETQRNKGNFPGRFSGRQFSNSRSEMNVSTLELGDSALYLCASSEGQGASPLHFGNGTRLTVT.

V gene TRBV5-1 combines with J gene TRBJ1-6, with 7 bases aligning to TRBD1. V gave up 0 bases and J gave up 5 bases; unmatched junction bases: 8. Germline V gives CDR1 SGHRS, CDR2 YFSETQ. The CDR3 sequence is 17 residues long. The CDR3 DNA reads TGCGCCAGCAGCTTGGATAACAGGGGCCTTGATAATTCACCCCTCCACTTT. Residues: CASSLDNRGLDNSPLHF.

The rearrangement uses TRBV6-2 or TRBV6-3 and TRBJ2-3; maybe TRBD1 (5 bases). V gave up 3 bases and J gave up 2 bases, with 9 bases separating them. Germline CDR1 reads MNHEY; CDR2 reads SVGEGT. The CDR3 is 14 residues long. CDR3 residues: CASSYTGPTDTQYF. CDR3 in DNA: TGTGCCAGCAGTTATACAGGACCCACAGATACGCAGTATTTT.

The chain recombines TRBV3-1 (or the pseudogene TRBV3-2) with TRBJ1-6, with 7 bases aligning to TRBD1. The germline V gene has CDR1 LGHDT and CDR2 YNNKEL (reference sequence). The CDR3 has 15 residues. The V segment lost 6 bases and the J segment 10 bases; nucleotides outside the gene matches: 12. The CDR3 spells CASRPSGQHVSPLHF. As DNA, the CDR3 is TGTGCCAGCAGGCCTTCGGGACAGCACGTATCACCCCTCCACTTT.

In this sample, this clone turned up a few times. V and J are TRBV27 and TRBJ1-6; D remains ambiguous. CDR3 length: 13 residues. Trimming took off 4 bases at V and 6 bases at J, with 7 bases between the two ends. Germline V gives CDR1 MNHEY, CDR2 SMNVEV (reference sequence). CDR3 sequence: CASSSWGNSPLHF. For the CDR3, the DNA is TGTGCCAGCAGTTCCTGGGGTAATTCACCCCTCCACTTT.

This clone was picked up a small number of times. The chain carries TRBV19 and TRBJ2-2, with TRBD1 as a possible D gene (5 bases). From germline, CDR1 is LNHDA and CDR2 SQIVND (reference sequence). This CDR3 region has 13 residues. Trimming shortened V by 4 bases and J by 4 bases, and 7 bases separated the two germline ends. CDR3 coding DNA: TGTGCCAGTAGTACAGGGATCACCGGGGAGCTGTTTTTT. This encodes CASSTGITGELFF.

This sequence joins TRBV4-1 and TRBJ2-2; D tentatively fits TRBD1 or TRBD2 (5 bases each). Per the germline V gene, CDR1 is MGHRA and CDR2 is YSYEKL. The CDR3 is 15 amino acids. The V and J ends lost 3 bases and 6 bases respectively, with 14 bases between them. The CDR3 bases are TGCGCCAGCAGCCACTTCAAGGGGACGGCCGGGGAGCTGTTTTTT. The encoded protein is CASSHFKGTAGELFF.

This clone has only a few counts. The chain has TRBV10-2 and TRBJ2-2; 9 bases match TRBD1. From germline, CDR1 is WSHSY and CDR2 SAAADI. The J segment lost 7 bases and the V segment lost 5 bases, leaving 5 bases of the junction unmatched. The CDR3 runs 14 residues. CDR3 sequence (DNA): TGCGCCAGCAGTCAACAGGGGGCGGGCGGGGAGCTGTTTTTT. This encodes CASSQQGAGGELFF.

The rearrangement joins TRBV19 to TRBJ2-1, with 9 bases that match TRBD2. Germline CDR1 LNHDA, CDR2 SQIVND (reference sequence). The CDR3 runs 15 residues. The V gene end was trimmed by 6 bases and the J gene end by 2 bases; junction bases not matched to a gene: 5. CDR3 DNA: TGTGCCAGTAGGGCGACTAGCGGACCCTACAATGAGCAGTTCTTC. Protein: CASRATSGPYNEQFF.

J is TRBJ1-4 and V is TRBV6-5; D is uncertain. CDR3 size: 15 residues. CDR1 is MNHEY and CDR2 is SVGAGI in the germline V gene. Trimming pared 5 bases from V and 0 bases from J, leaving 10 bases between. CDR3 bases: TGTGCCAGCAGTATGACCCTTACAACTAATGAAAAACTGTTTTTT. Protein sequence: CASSMTLTTNEKLFF.